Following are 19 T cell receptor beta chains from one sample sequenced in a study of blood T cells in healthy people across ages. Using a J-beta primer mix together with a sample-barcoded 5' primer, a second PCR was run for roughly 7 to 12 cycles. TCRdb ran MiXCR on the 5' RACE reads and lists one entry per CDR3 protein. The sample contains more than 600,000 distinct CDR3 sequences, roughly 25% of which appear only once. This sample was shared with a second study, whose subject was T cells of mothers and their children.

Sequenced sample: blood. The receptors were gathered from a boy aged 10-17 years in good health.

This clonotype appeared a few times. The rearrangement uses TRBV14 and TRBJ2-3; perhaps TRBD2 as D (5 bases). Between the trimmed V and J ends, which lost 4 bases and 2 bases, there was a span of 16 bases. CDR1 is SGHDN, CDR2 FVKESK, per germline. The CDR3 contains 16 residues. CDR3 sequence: CASSLRMRGSTDTQYF. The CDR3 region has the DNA TGTGCCAGCAGCCTACGAATGCGAGGGTCCACAGATACGCAGTATTTT.

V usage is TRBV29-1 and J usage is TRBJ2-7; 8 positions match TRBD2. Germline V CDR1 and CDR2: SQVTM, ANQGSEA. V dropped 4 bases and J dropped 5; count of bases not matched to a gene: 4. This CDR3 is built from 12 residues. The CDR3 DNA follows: TGCAGCGTTGCGCCAGCGGGAGACGAGCAGTACTTC. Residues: CSVAPAGDEQYF.

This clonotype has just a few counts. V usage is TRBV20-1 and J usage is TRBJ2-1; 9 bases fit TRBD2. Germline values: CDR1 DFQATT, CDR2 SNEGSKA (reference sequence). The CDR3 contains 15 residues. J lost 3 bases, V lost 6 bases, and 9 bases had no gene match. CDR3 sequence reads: CSANLAGALYNEQFF. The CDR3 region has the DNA TGCAGTGCCAATTTAGCGGGAGCCCTCTACAATGAGCAGTTCTTC.

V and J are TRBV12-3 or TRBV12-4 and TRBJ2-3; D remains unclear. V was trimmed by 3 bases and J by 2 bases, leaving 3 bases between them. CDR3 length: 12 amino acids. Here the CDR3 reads CASSLHTDTQYF. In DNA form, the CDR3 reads TGTGCCAGCAGTTTGCACACAGATACGCAGTATTTT.

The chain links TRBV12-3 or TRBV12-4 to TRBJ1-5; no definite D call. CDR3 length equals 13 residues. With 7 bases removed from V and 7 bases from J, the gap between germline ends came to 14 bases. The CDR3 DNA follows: TGTGCCAGCATGGCAGGACTGCAGCAGCCCCAGCATTTT. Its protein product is CASMAGLQQPQHF.

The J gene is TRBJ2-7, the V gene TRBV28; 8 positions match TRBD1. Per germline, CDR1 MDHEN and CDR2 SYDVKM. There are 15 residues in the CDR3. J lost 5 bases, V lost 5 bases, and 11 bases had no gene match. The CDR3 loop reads CASSALWTGTNEQYF. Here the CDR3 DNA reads TGTGCCAGCAGTGCGCTCTGGACAGGGACGAACGAGCAGTACTTC.

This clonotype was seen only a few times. The CDR3 DNA reads as TGCAGCGTTGAAGACCTAGACAATGAGCAGTTCTTC. It encodes CSVEDLDNEQFF. The V and J genes are TRBV29-1 and TRBJ2-5; D unclear. The DNA end lines up better with TRBJ2-1; the J call may be wrong. Germline V lookup: CDR1 SQVTM, CDR2 ANQGSEA. This CDR3 has 12 amino acids.

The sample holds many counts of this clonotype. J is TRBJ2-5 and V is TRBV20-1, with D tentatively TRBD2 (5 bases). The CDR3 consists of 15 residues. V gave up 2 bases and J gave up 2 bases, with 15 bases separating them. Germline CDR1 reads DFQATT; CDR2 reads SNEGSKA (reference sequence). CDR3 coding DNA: TGCAGTGCTAGATCTCTTCGGGAAAGTCAAGAGACCCAGTACTTC. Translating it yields CSARSLRESQETQYF.

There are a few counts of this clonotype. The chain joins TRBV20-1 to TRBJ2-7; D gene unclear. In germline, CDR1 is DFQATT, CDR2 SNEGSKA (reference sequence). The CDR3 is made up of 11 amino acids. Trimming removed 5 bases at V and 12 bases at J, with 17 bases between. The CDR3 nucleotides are TGCAGTGCTGCCGGGCCCGAACTTCCGTACTTC. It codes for CSAAGPELPYF.

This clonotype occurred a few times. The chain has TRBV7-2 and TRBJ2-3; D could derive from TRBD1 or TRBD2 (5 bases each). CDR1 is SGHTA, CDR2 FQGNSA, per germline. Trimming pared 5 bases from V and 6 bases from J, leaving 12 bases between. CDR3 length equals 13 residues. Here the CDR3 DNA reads TGTGCCAGCAGCCCAAGGTGGGGGGATACGCAGTATTTT. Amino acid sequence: CASSPRWGDTQYF.

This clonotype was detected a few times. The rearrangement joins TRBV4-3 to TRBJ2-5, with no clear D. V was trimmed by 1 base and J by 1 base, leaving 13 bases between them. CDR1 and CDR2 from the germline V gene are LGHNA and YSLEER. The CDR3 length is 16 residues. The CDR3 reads CASSQVYGRVQETQYF. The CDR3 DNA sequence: TGCGCCAGCAGCCAAGTGTATGGGCGCGTCCAAGAGACCCAGTACTTC.

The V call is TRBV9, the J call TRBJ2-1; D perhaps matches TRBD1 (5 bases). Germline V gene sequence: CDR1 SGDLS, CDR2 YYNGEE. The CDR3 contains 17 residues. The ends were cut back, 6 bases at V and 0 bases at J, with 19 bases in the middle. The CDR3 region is CASTTYTGPSSYNEQFF. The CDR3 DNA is TGTGCCAGCACCACCTATACAGGTCCGAGCTCCTACAATGAGCAGTTCTTC.

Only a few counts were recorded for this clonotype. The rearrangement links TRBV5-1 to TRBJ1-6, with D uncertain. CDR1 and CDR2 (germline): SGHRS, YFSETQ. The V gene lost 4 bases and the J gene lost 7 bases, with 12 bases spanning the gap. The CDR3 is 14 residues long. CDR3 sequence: CASSPRAENSPLHF. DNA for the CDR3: TGCGCCAGCAGCCCGAGGGCAGAAAATTCACCCCTCCACTTT.

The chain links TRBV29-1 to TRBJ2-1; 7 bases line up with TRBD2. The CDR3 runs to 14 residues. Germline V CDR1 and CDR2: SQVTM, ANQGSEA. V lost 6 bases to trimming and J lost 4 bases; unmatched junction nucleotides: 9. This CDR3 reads CSVGGGDRYNEQFF. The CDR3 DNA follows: TGCAGCGTGGGGGGGGGAGACCGATACAATGAGCAGTTCTTC.

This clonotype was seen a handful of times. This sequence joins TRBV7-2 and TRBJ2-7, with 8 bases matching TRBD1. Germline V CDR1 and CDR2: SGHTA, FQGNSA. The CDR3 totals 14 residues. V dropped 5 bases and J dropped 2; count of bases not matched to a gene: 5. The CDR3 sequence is CASSAAGGTYEQYF. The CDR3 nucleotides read TGTGCCAGCAGCGCTGCAGGGGGCACCTACGAGCAGTACTTC. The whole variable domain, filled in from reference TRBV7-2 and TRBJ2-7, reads GAGVSQSPSNKVTEKGKDVELRCDPISGHTALYWYRQSLGQGLEFLIYFQGNSAPDKSGLPSDRFSAERTGGSVSTLTIQRTQQEDSAVYLCASSAAGGTYEQYFGPGTRLTVT.

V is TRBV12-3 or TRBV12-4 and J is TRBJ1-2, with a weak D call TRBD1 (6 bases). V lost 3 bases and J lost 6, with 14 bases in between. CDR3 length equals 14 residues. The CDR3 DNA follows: TGTGCCAGCAGTTTGGGCAGGGGAGGTGATGGCTACACCTTC. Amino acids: CASSLGRGGDGYTF.

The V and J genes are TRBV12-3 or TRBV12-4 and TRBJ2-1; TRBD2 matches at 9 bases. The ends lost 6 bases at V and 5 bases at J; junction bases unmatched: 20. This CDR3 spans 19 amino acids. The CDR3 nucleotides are TGTGCCAGCAGCTCAACCCCGGGGATAGCGGGGGTACATCACAATGAGCAGTTCTTC. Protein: CASSSTPGIAGVHHNEQFF.

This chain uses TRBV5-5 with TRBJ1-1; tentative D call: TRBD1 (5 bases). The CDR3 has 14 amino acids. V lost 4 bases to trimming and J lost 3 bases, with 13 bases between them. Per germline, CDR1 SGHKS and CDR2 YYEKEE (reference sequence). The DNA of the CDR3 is TGTGCCAGCAGCCCAGGGTCGGGGGACACTGAAGCTTTCTTT. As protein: CASSPGSGDTEAFF.

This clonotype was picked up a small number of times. CDR3 nucleotides: TGCAGCGTAGACAGGGGGTCTAACTATGGCTACACCTTC. It yields the protein CSVDRGSNYGYTF. The chain combines TRBV29-1 with TRBJ1-2; 9 bases align to TRBD1. The V gene end was trimmed by 6 bases and the J gene end by 0 bases; junction bases not matched to a gene: 2. This CDR3 has 13 amino acids. Germline loops: CDR1 SQVTM, CDR2 ANQGSEA.